The clone carrying this TCR beta chain was picked up a small number of times. Its antigen is currently unknown. These data come from a study of identical twins. Study findings and constraints: Possibly, invariant MAIT and iNKT cells partly confounded zero-insertion analyses.

Germline CDR1 is KGHSH and CDR2 is LQKENI. CDR3 length: 16 amino acids. The V and J ends lost 4 bases and 2 bases respectively, with 18 bases between them. Healthy Caucasians, and only they, were the donors. A universal primer binding site was introduced by template switching. The final cDNA contained unique molecular identifiers. TCRdb reprocessed the 5' RACE reads via MiXCR and lists one record per CDR3 protein. The table includes just under 650,000 distinct CDR3 sequences, around 7.5% detected once. These sequences were also reported in another study, on yellow fever vaccine responses in identical twins.

This TCR derives from a woman aged 18-35 years in good health. Sequences were obtained from PBMCs. This chain joins TRBV18 and TRBJ2-7, with D possibly TRBD1 on 6 matching bases. CDR3 protein: CASSRQPGKGAYEQYF. CDR3 sequence (DNA): TGTGCCAGCTCACGACAACCGGGAAAGGGGGCCTACGAGCAGTACTTC.